The following is a T cell receptor beta chain sequence with its context. The target antigen is unknown. Researchers made TCR cDNA using 5'RACE template switching, and this step added a universal primer site and UMIs. Each CDR3 protein is one row after TCRdb ran MiXCR on the 5' RACE reads. The table lists 450,000 to 550,000 distinct CDR3 sequences, about 19% of them singletons. The data are from a study of T cells after yellow fever vaccination. Findings of the study overall: Post-booster reappearance was seen for most primary-vaccination clones (nearly 97% CD4, roughly 86% CD8).

Trimming removed 4 bases from V and 6 bases from J; junction bases left unmatched: 6. This CDR3 is 14 amino acids long. Germline V gene sequence: CDR1 SGHRS, CDR2 YFSETQ. Sequenced here: PBMCs, sampled 15 days after the yellow fever booster vaccination. The chain employs TRBV5-1 and TRBJ1-5, with 8 bases lining up with TRBD1. The receptor's source is a man aged 30 to 45 who received the YFV17D yellow fever vaccine. The CDR3 here is CASSIWTGSQPQHF. The DNA of the CDR3 is TGCGCCAGCAGCATATGGACAGGGAGTCAGCCCCAGCATTTT.